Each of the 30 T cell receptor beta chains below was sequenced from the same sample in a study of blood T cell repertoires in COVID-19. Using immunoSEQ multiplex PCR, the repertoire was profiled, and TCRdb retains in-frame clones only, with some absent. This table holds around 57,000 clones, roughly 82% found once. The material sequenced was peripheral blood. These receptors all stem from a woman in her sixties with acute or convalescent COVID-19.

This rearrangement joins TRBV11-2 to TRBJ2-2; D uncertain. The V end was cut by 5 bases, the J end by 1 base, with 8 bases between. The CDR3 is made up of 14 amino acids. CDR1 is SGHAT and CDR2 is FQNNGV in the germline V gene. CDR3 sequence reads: CASSVSQNTGELFF. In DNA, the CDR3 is TGTGCCAGCAGCGTTAGCCAGAACACCGGGGAGCTGTTTTTT.

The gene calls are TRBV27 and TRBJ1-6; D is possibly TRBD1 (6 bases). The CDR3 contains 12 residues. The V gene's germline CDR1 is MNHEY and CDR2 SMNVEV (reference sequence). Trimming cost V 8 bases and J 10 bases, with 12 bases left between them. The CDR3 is CASGQGYSPLHF. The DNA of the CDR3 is TGTGCCAGCGGTCAGGGGTACTCACCCCTCCACTTT.

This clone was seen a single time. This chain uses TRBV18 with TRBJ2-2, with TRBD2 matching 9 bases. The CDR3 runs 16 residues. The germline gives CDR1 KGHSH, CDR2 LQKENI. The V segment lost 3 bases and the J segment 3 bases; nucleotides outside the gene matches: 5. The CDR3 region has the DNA TGTGCCAGCTCACCCCTAGCGGGGACGGACACCGGGGAGCTGTTTTTT. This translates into CASSPLAGTDTGELFF.

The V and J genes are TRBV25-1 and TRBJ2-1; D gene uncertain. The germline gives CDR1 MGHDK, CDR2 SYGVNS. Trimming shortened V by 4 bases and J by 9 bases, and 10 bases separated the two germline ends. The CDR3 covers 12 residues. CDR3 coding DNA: TGTGCCAGCAGTGTTCGGTTCGGTGAGCAGTTCTTC. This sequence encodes CASSVRFGEQFF.

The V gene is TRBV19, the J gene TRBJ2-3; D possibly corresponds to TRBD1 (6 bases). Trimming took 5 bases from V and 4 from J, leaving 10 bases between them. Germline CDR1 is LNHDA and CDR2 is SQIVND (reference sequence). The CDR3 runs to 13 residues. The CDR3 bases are TGTGCCAGTAGTTACAGGGTGGCAGATACGCAGTATTTT. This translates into CASSYRVADTQYF.

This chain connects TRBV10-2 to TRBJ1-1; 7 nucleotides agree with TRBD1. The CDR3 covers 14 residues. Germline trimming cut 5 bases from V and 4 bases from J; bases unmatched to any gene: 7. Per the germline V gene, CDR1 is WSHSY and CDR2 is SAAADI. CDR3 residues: CASSLGGASTEAFF. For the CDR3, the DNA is TGCGCCAGCAGTCTAGGGGGCGCAAGCACTGAAGCTTTCTTT.

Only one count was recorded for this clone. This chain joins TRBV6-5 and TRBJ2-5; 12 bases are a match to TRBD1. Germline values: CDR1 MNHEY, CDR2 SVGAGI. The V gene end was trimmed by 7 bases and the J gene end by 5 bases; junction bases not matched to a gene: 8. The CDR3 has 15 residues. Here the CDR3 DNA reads TGTGCCAGCATCGTGGGACAGGGGGCCGGGGAGACCCAGTACTTC. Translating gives CASIVGQGAGETQYF.

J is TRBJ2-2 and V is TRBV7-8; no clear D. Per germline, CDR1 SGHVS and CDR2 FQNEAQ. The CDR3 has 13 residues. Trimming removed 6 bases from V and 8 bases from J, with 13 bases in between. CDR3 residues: CASRGSGSGELFF. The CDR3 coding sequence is TGTGCCAGCAGGGGTTCAGGTTCTGGGGAGCTGTTTTTT.

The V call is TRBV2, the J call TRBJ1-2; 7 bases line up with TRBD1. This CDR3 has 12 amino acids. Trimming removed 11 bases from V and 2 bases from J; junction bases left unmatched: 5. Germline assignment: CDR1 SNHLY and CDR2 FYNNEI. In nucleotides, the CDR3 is TGTGCCGGACAGGAAATCAACTATGGCTACACCTTC. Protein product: CAGQEINYGYTF.

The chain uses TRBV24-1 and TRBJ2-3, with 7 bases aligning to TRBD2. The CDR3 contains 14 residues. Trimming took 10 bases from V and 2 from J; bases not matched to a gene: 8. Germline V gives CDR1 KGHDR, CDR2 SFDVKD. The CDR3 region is CATEGEGNTDTQYF. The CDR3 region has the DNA TGTGCCACGGAAGGGGAGGGGAACACAGATACGCAGTATTTT.

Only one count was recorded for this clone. DNA for the CDR3: TGTGCCAGCAGCGGGGGGGGCGGACCCTATGGCTACACCTTC. Translating gives CASSGGGGPYGYTF. This sequence joins TRBV5-6 and TRBJ1-2, with a tentative D call TRBD1 (6 bases). V was pared by 4 bases and J by 4 bases, with 14 bases between. CDR1 and CDR2 (germline): SGHDT, YYEEEE. The CDR3 covers 14 residues.

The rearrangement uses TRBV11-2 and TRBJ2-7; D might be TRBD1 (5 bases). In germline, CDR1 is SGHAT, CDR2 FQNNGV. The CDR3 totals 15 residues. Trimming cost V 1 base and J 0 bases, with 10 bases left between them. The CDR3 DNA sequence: TGTGCCAGCAGCTTAGTACAGGTCAGCTCCTACGAGCAGTACTTC. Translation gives CASSLVQVSSYEQYF. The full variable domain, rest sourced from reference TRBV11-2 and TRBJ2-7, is EAGVAQSPRYKIIEKRQSVAFWCNPISGHATLYWYQQILGQGPKLLIQFQNNGVVDDSQLPKDRFSAERLKGVDSTLKIQPAKLEDSAVYLCASSLVQVSSYEQYFGPGTRLTVT.

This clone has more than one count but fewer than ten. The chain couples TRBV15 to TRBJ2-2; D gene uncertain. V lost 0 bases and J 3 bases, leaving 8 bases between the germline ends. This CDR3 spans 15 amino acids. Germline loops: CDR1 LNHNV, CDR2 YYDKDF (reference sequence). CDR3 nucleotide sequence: TGTGCCACCAGCAGAGAAGAGCAGGACACCGGGGAGCTGTTTTTT. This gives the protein CATSREEQDTGELFF.

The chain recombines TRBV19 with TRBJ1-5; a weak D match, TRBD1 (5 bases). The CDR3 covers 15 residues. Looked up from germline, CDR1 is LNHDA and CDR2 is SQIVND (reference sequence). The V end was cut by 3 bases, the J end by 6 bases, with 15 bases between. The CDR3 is CASSIVRGRGQPQHF. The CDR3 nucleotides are TGTGCCAGTAGTATTGTAAGGGGTAGAGGTCAGCCCCAGCATTTT. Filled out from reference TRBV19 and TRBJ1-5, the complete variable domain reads DGGITQSPKYLFRKEGQNVTLSCEQNLNHDAMYWYRQDPGQGLRLIYYSQIVNDFQKGDIAEGYSVSREKKESFPLTVTSAQKNPTAFYLCASSIVRGRGQPQHFGDGTRLSIL.

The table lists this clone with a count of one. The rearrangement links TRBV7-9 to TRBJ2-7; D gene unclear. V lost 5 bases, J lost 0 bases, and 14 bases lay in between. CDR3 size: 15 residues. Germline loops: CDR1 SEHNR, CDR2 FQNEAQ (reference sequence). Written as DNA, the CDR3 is TGTGCCAGCAGCGCGCCCAGGATGTTCTCCTACGAGCAGTACTTC. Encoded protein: CASSAPRMFSYEQYF.

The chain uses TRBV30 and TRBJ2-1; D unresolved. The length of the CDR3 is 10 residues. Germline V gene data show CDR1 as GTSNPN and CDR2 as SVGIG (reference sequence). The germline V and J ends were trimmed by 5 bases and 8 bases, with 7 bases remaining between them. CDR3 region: CAWGPDEQFF. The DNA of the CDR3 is TGTGCCTGGGGCCCTGATGAGCAGTTCTTC. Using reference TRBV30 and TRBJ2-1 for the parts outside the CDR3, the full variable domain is SQTIHQWPATLVQPVGSPLSLECTVEGTSNPNLYWYRQAAGRGLQLLFYSVGIGQISSEVPQNLSASRPQDRQFILSSKKLLLSDSGFYLCAWGPDEQFFGPGTRLTVL.

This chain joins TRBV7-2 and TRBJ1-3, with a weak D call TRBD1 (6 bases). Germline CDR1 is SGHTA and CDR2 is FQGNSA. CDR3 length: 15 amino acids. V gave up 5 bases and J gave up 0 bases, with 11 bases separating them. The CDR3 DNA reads TGTGCCAGCAGCGAACAGGGTAGCTCTGGAAACACCATATATTTT. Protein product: CASSEQGSSGNTIYF.

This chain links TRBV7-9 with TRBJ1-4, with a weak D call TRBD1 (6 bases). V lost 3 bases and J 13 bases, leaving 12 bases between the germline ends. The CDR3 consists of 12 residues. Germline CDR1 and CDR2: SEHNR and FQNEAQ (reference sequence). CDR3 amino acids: CASSLAGAGLFF. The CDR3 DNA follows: TGTGCCAGCAGCTTGGCAGGGGCTGGACTGTTTTTT.

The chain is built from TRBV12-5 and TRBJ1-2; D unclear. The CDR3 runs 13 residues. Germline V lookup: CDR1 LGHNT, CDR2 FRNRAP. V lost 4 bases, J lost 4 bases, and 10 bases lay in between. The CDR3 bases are TGTGCTAGTGGTTCGCCCACATTCTATGGCTACACCTTC. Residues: CASGSPTFYGYTF.

CDR3 sequence (DNA): TGTGCCAGCGGACCCAGGGGTGAGGGCACTGAAGCTTTCTTT. Its protein product is CASGPRGEGTEAFF. This rearrangement joins TRBV7-9 to TRBJ1-1; possibly TRBD1 for D (6 bases). Germline V gene lookup returns CDR1 SEHNR and CDR2 FQNEAQ (reference sequence). V was clipped by 8 bases and J by 4 bases, with 17 bases between them. The CDR3 has 14 amino acids.

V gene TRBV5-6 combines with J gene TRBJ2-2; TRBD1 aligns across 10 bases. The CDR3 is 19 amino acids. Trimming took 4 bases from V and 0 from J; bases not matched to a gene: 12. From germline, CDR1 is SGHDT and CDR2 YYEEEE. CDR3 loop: CASSTSGTGDLANTGELFF. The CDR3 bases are TGTGCCAGCAGCACCTCCGGGACAGGGGACCTCGCGAACACCGGGGAGCTGTTTTTT.

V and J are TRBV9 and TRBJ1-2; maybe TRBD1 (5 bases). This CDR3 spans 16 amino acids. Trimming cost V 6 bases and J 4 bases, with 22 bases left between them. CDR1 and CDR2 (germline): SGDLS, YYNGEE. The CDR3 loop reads CASTPGGARFGYGYTF. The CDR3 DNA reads TGTGCCAGCACACCGGGGGGAGCCCGGTTTGGCTATGGCTACACCTTC.

CDR3 region: CASSLGGVEGYEQYF. The CDR3 DNA sequence: TGTGCCAGCAGCTTGGGAGGGGTGGAGGGCTACGAGCAGTACTTC. The rearrangement joins TRBV5-5 to TRBJ2-7, with a possible D match to TRBD2 (6 bases). The CDR3 has 15 amino acids. Germline loops: CDR1 SGHKS, CDR2 YYEKEE (reference sequence). Trimming removed 0 bases at V and 3 bases at J, with 13 bases between.

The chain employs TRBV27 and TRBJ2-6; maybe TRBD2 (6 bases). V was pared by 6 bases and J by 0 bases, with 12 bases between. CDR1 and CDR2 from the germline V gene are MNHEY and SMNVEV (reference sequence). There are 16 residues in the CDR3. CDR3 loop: CASRGDSYSGANVLTF. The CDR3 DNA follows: TGTGCCAGCAGAGGGGACTCGTACTCTGGGGCCAACGTCCTGACTTTC.

The chain's CDR3 is CASSLGLAGGNEQFF. In DNA form, the CDR3 reads TGCGCCAGCAGCTTGGGACTAGCGGGGGGGAATGAGCAGTTCTTC. The V gene is TRBV5-1, the J gene TRBJ2-1, with 14 bases identical to TRBD2. This CDR3 contains 15 residues. V lost 0 bases and J lost 7; bases outside the gene matches: 0. Looked up from germline, CDR1 is SGHRS and CDR2 is YFSETQ.

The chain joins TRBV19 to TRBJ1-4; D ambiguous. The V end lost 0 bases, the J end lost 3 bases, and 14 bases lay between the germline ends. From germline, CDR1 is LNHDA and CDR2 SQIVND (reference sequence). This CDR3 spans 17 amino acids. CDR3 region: CASSIDLTEAANEKLFF. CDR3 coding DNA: TGTGCCAGTAGTATAGATCTTACGGAAGCGGCTAATGAAAAACTGTTTTTT.

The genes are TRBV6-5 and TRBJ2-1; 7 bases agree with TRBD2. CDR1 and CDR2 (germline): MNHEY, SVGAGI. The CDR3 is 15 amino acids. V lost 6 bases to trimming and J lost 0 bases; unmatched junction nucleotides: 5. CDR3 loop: CASSRGTTSYNEQFF. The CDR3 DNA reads TGTGCCAGCAGCCGCGGGACTACCTCCTACAATGAGCAGTTCTTC.

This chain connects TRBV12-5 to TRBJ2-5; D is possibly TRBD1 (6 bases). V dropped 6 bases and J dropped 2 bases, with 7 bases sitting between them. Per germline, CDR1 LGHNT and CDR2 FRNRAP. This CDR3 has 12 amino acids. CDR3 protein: CASGRGQETQYF. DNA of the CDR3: TGTGCTAGTGGCAGGGGACAAGAGACCCAGTACTTC. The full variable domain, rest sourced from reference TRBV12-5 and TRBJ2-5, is DARVTQTPRHKVTEMGQEVTMRCQPILGHNTVFWYRQTMMQGLELLAYFRNRAPLDDSGMPKDRFSAEMPDATLATLKIQPSEPRDSAVYFCASGRGQETQYFGPGTRLLVL.

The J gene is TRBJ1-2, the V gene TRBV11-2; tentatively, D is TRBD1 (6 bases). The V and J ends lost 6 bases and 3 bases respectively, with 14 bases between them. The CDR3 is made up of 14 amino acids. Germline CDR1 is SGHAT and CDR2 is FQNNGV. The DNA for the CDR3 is TGTGCCAGCAGGCCCTCCCCAGGGGACTATGGCTACACCTTC. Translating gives CASRPSPGDYGYTF.

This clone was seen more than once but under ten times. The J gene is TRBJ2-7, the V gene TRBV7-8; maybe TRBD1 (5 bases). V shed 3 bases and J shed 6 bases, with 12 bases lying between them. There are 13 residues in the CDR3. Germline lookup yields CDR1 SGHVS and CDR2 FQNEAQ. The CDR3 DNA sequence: TGTGCCAGCAGCTTCCCGACAGAACCCGAGCAGTACTTC. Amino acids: CASSFPTEPEQYF.